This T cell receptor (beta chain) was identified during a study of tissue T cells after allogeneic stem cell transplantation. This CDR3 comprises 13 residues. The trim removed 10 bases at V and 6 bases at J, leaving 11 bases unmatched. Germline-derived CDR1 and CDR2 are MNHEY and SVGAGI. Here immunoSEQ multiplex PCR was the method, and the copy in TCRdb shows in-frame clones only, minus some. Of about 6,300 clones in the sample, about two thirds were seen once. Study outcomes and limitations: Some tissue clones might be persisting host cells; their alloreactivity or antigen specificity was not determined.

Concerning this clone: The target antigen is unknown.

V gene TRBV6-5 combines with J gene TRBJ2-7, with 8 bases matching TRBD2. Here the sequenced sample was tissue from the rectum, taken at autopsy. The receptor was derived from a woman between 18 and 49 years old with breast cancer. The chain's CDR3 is CATLSPAGGEQYF. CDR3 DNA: TGTGCCACCCTTTCCCCGGCGGGGGGCGAGCAGTACTTC.